Below are 21 T cell receptor beta chains sequenced from a single sample in a study of breast tumors, draining lymph nodes, adjacent tissues. TCRdb independently ran MiXCR on the multiplex PCR reads; one entry per CDR3 protein. The sample carries more than 100,000 distinct CDR3 sequences, about 20% recorded once. The lymph nodes were axillary draining lymph nodes from breast cancer patients. What was sequenced was axillary lymph node tissue. The receptors stem from a female donor with breast cancer. Some clones in this sample may be carry-over from other donors' samples.

This clonotype showed up many times. This CDR3 is CASSYSIFGVGYTF. In DNA form, the CDR3 reads TGTGCCAGCAGTTACTCGATATTCGGGGTTGGCTACACCTTC. The genes are TRBV6-6 and TRBJ1-2, with D unresolved. The CDR3 is 14 amino acids. CDR1 is MNHNY and CDR2 is SVGAGI in the germline V gene (reference sequence). Trimming took off 0 bases at V and 7 bases at J, with 12 bases between the two ends.

This clonotype was detected once. The V and J genes are TRBV7-8 and TRBJ2-4, with D unclear. V lost 1 base and J 3 bases, leaving 10 bases between the germline ends. Germline values: CDR1 SGHVS, CDR2 FQNEAQ. CDR3 length: 15 amino acids. The CDR3 DNA follows: TGTGCCAGCAGCTTAGGGCGGTCCCTCAAAAACATTCAGTACTTC. Translated, it gives CASSLGRSLKNIQYF.

CDR3 DNA sequence: TGTGCCAGCAGTTACCCCCGACCTAGCGGGAGAAAGAGGGAGGCCCAGTACTTC. This translates into CASSYPRPSGRKREAQYF. J is TRBJ2-5 and V is TRBV6-2 or TRBV6-3; 10 positions agree with TRBD2. The CDR3 is 18 amino acids. Trimming took 2 bases from V and 9 from J; bases not matched to a gene: 18. In germline, CDR1 is MNHEY, CDR2 SVGEGT.

This clonotype was found a few times. At one end the junction does not follow the germline gene, possibly because of a read error. The chain is built from TRBV18 and TRBJ2-1, with 10 bases matching TRBD2. The germline gives CDR1 KGHSH, CDR2 LQKENI. This CDR3 comprises 15 residues. CDR3 bases: TGTGCCAGCTCACCAACTAGCGGGATCTACAATGAGCAGTCCTTT. Its protein is CASSPTSGIYNEQSF.

The genes are TRBV28 and TRBJ2-7, with 11 bases fitting TRBD2. CDR1 is MDHEN, CDR2 SYDVKM, per germline. The CDR3 has 15 residues. J gave up 7 bases and V 3 bases, and 8 bases lay outside the gene matches. CDR3 in amino acids: CASSLTSGARWEQYF. CDR3 sequence (DNA): TGTGCCAGCAGTTTGACTAGCGGGGCACGGTGGGAGCAGTACTTC.

This clonotype showed up many times. The J gene is TRBJ1-2, the V gene TRBV6-1, with 7 bases identical to TRBD1. V trimming: 6 bases; J trimming: 4 bases; junction bases outside the gene matches: 8. Germline V gene sequence: CDR1 MNHNS, CDR2 SASEGT. The CDR3 spans 14 residues. The CDR3 nucleotides read TGTGCCAGCAGCGTCGGGGGACAGCCCTATGGCTACACCTTC. Residues: CASSVGGQPYGYTF.

In regard to this clonotype: This could be a read error, since a much larger clone is one nucleotide away. J is TRBJ2-5 and V is TRBV19; 11 bases are shared with TRBD2. There are 15 residues in the CDR3. The germline V gene has CDR1 LNHDA and CDR2 SQIVND (reference sequence). The V and J ends lost 6 bases and 4 bases, in that order; junction bases with no gene match: 7. The DNA for the CDR3 is TGTGCCAGTAGGAGGACTAGCGGGTACCGAGAGACCCAGTACTTC. It encodes CASRRTSGYRETQYF.

This clonotype came up many times. The rearrangement joins TRBV5-1 to TRBJ1-4; a possible D gene is TRBD1 (5 bases). The germline CDR1 and CDR2 sequences are SGHRS and YFSETQ. CDR3 length equals 14 residues. V was pared by 4 bases and J by 5 bases, with 12 bases between. CDR3 loop: CASSPSGLNEKLFF. Written as DNA, the CDR3 is TGCGCCAGCAGCCCATCGGGACTAAATGAAAAACTGTTTTTT.

This clonotype has a count of ten or more. The V and J genes are TRBV2 and TRBJ2-5; TRBD2 matches 13 bases. Germline lookup yields CDR1 SNHLY and CDR2 FYNNEI. Trimming at V came to 4 bases and at J to 4 bases, leaving 3 bases not matched to a gene. The CDR3 is 15 residues long. This CDR3 is CASSGTSGSAETQYF. The CDR3 nucleotides read TGTGCCAGCAGTGGGACTAGCGGGAGTGCAGAGACCCAGTACTTC.

This clonotype was seen ten or more times. This sequence joins TRBV7-2 and TRBJ2-6, with 13 bases matching TRBD2. The junction had 15 bases not matched to a gene; V was cut back by 5 bases and J by 2 bases. The germline V gene encodes CDR1 SGHTA and CDR2 FQGNSA. This CDR3 has 21 residues. CDR3 protein: CASSATLAGGPGVPGANVLTF. The CDR3 DNA reads as TGTGCCAGCAGCGCCACACTAGCGGGAGGGCCTGGAGTCCCTGGGGCCAACGTCCTGACTTTC.

This chain joins TRBV6-5 and TRBJ2-4, with no clear D. Trimming left V 5 bases short and J 1 base short, with 12 bases between. CDR1 is MNHEY and CDR2 is SVGAGI in the germline V gene. The CDR3 totals 15 residues. The CDR3 DNA follows: TGTGCCAGCAGTGGCTCTAGGACGGCCAAAAACATTCAGTACTTC. Its translation is CASSGSRTAKNIQYF.

This clonotype was recorded at least ten times. The chain combines TRBV2 with TRBJ1-3, with D tentatively TRBD1 (5 bases). V lost 6 bases and J 3 bases, leaving 15 bases between the germline ends. The germline V gene encodes CDR1 SNHLY and CDR2 FYNNEI. This CDR3 spans 15 amino acids. CDR3 in DNA: TGTGCCAGCAGCCACGGAGGGGCGGATGGAAACACCATATATTTT. It codes for CASSHGGADGNTIYF.

This clonotype showed up many times. The chain uses TRBV3-1 and TRBJ2-5, with unresolved D. The V and J ends lost 0 bases and 7 bases respectively, with 0 bases between them. Per germline, CDR1 LGHDT and CDR2 YNNKEL (reference sequence). The CDR3 length is 10 residues. The CDR3 region has the DNA TGTGCCAGCAGCCAAGAGACCCAGTACTTC. Translating gives CASSQETQYF.

Note on this clonotype: A much larger clone sits a single nucleotide away, making a read error possible. The V gene is TRBV5-4, the J gene TRBJ2-1; 10 bases line up with TRBD2. The trim removed 0 bases at V and 9 bases at J, leaving 6 bases unmatched. Germline-derived CDR1 and CDR2 are SGHNT and YYREEE (reference sequence). The CDR3 is 15 amino acids. The DNA for the CDR3 is TGTGCCAGCAGCTTGGTTCTAGCGGGAGTGAGTGAGCAGTTCTTC. Residues: CASSLVLAGVSEQFF.

This clonotype was counted a few times. This chain links TRBV20-1 with TRBJ2-4; D may be TRBD1 or TRBD2 (5 bases each). The V end was cut by 0 bases, the J end by 6 bases, with 12 bases between. The V gene's germline CDR1 is DFQATT and CDR2 SNEGSKA (reference sequence). The CDR3 is made up of 14 amino acids. The CDR3 sequence: CSARDPRGANIQYF. In DNA, the CDR3 is TGCAGTGCTAGAGATCCCCGAGGGGCAAACATTCAGTACTTC.

The sample holds many counts of this clonotype. The chain couples TRBV4-2 to TRBJ2-7; 11 bases are a match to TRBD2. Losses at the gene ends were 0 bases for V and 3 bases for J; bases not matched to a gene: 16. The CDR3 totals 20 residues. Germline V gene sequence: CDR1 LGHNA, CDR2 YNFKEQ. CDR3 region: CASSQELPTGGLAGYYEQYF. Here the CDR3 DNA reads TGTGCCAGCAGCCAAGAGCTTCCGACAGGCGGACTAGCGGGCTACTACGAGCAGTACTTC.

This clonotype appeared many times. This rearrangement joins TRBV5-1 to TRBJ2-1; D unclear. The V end lost 0 bases, the J end lost 2 bases, and 3 bases lay between the germline ends. Germline CDR1 reads SGHRS; CDR2 reads YFSETQ. The CDR3 has 13 amino acids. CDR3 sequence reads: CASSLGTYNEQFF. DNA for the CDR3: TGCGCCAGCAGCTTGGGGACCTACAATGAGCAGTTCTTC.

This clonotype was found many times. The J gene is TRBJ2-3, the V gene TRBV6-2 or TRBV6-3, with a tentative D call TRBD2 (6 bases). Per the germline V gene, CDR1 is MNHEY and CDR2 is SVGEGT. The CDR3 is 14 residues long. V lost 2 bases and J lost 3, with 9 bases in between. CDR3 in DNA: TGTGCCAGCAGTTACGCGGGATTGACAGATACGCAGTATTTT. Encoded protein: CASSYAGLTDTQYF.

This chain joins TRBV7-8 and TRBJ2-1; 10 nucleotides line up with TRBD2. The CDR3 extends over 16 amino acids. In germline, CDR1 is SGHVS, CDR2 FQNEAQ. With 3 bases clipped from V and 4 bases from J, the junction kept 6 bases outside the gene matches. The CDR3 region has the DNA TGTGCCAGCAGCTTTGAGCTAGCGGGAGCTTACAATGAGCAGTTCTTC. Its protein product is CASSFELAGAYNEQFF.

This chain uses TRBV6-6 with TRBJ1-5; TRBD1 aligns across 7 bases. Per germline, CDR1 MNHNY and CDR2 SVGAGI (reference sequence). The V gene end was trimmed by 2 bases and the J gene end by 4 bases; junction bases not matched to a gene: 8. The CDR3 covers 16 residues. The CDR3 nucleotides are TGTGCCAGCAGTTACCAGACAGGGATGGCTAATCAGCCCCAGCATTTT. This sequence encodes CASSYQTGMANQPQHF.

A remark on this clonotype: Given a much more abundant clone one base away, this may be a read error. The V and J genes are TRBV29-1 and TRBJ2-6; D uncertain. In germline, CDR1 is SQVTM, CDR2 ANQGSEA. The length of the CDR3 is 11 residues. Here the CDR3 DNA reads TGCGGCGTTGCAGGGGCCAACGTCCTGACTTTC. Residues: CGVAGANVLTF.